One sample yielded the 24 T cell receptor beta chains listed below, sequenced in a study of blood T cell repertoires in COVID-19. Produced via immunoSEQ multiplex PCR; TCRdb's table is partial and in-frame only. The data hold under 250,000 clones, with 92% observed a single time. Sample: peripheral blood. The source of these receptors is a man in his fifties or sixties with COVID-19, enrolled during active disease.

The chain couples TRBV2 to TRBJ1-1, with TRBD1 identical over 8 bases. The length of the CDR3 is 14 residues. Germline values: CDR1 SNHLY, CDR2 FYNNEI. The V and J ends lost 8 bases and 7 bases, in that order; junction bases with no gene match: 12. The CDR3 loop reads CASGVGTGKGEAFF. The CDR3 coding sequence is TGTGCCAGCGGGGTTGGGACAGGTAAAGGTGAAGCTTTCTTT.

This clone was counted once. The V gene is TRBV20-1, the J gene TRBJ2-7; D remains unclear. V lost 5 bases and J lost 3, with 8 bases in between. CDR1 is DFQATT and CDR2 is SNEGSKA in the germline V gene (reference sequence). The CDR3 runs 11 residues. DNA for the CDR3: TGCAGTGCTGGCGAGCGCTACGAGCAGTACTTC. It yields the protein CSAGERYEQYF.

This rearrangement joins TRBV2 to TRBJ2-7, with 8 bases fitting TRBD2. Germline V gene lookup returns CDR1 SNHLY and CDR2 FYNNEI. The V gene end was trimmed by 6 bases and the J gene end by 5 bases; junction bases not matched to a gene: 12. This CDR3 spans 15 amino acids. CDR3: CASRSRSSGADEQYF. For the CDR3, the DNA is TGTGCCAGCAGAAGCAGGAGTAGCGGGGCTGACGAGCAGTACTTC.

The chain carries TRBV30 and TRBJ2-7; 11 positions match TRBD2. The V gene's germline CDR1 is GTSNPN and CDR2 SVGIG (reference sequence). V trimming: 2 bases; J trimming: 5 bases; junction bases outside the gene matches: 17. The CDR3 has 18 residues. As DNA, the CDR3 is TGTGCCTGGAGTCGGGAGGGTCTAGCGGGAGGAATTCGCCACGAGCAGTACTTC. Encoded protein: CAWSREGLAGGIRHEQYF.

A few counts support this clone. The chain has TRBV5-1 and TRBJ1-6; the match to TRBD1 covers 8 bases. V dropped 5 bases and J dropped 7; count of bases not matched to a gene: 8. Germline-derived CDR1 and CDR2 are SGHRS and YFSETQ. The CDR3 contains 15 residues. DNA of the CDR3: TGCGCCAGCAGACCTACGACAGGGGTGAATTCACCCCTCCACTTT. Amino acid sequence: CASRPTTGVNSPLHF.

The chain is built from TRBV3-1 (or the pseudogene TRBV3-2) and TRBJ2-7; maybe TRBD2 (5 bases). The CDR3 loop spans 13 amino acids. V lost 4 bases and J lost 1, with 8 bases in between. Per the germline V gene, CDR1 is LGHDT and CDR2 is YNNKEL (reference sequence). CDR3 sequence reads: CASSRRTSYEQYF. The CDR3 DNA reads TGTGCCAGCAGCCGACGGACTTCCTACGAGCAGTACTTC.

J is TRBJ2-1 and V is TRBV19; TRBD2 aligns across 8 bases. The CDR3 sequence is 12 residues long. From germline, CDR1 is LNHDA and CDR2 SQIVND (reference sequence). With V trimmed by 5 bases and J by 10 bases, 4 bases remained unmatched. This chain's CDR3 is CASSARLAEQFF. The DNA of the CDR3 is TGTGCCAGTAGTGCCCGACTAGCGGAGCAGTTCTTC.

CDR3 nucleotides: TGCGCCAGCAGCCAAGATGCCCCGGGACTAGCGGGAGGGGGGACAGATACGCAGTATTTT. Protein sequence: CASSQDAPGLAGGGTDTQYF. V usage is TRBV4-3 and J usage is TRBJ2-3; the match to TRBD2 covers 16 bases. With V trimmed by 0 bases and J by 3 bases, 9 bases remained unmatched. Per germline, CDR1 LGHNA and CDR2 YSLEER. The CDR3 has 20 amino acids.

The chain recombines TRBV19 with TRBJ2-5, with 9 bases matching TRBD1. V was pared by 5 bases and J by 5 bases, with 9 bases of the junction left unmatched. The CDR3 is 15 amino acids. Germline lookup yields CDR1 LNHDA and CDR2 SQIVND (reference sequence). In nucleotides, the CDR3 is TGTGCCAGTAGTGCCGGGACAGGGTTCCGGGAGACCCAGTACTTC. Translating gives CASSAGTGFRETQYF.

CDR3 in amino acids: CASSQGGVGQPQHF. In nucleotides, the CDR3 is TGTGCCAGCAGCCAAGGGGGCGTTGGTCAGCCCCAGCATTTT. The chain has TRBV16 and TRBJ1-5; the D gene is possibly TRBD1 (6 bases). Deletions cut 2 bases from V and 6 bases from J, with 11 bases between. Germline lookup yields CDR1 KGHSY and CDR2 FQNENV. This CDR3 comprises 14 residues.

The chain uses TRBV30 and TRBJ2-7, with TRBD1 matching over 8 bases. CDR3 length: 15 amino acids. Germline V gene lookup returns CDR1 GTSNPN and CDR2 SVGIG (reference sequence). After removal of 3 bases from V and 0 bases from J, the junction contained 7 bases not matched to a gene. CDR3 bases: TGTGCCTGGAGGATATGGGACAGGAGCTCCTACGAGCAGTACTTC. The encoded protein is CAWRIWDRSSYEQYF.

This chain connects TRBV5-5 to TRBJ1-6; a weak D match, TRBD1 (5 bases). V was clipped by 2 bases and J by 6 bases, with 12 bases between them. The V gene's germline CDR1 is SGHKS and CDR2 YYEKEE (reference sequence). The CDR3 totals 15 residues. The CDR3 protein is CASSFRQGGNSPLHF. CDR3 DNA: TGTGCCAGCAGCTTCCGCCAGGGTGGTAATTCACCCCTCCACTTT.

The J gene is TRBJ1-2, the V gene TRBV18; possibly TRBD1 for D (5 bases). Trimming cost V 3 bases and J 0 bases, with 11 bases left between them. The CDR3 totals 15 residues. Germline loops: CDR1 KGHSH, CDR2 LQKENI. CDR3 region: CASSPDSLPNYGYTF. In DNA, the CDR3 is TGTGCCAGCTCACCCGACAGTCTTCCTAACTATGGCTACACCTTC.

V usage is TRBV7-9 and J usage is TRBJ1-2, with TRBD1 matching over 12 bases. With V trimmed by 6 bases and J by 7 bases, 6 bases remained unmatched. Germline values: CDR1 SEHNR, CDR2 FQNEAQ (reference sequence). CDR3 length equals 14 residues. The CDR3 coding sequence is TGTGCCAGCAGTTTGACGGGACAGGGGGCTGGCTACACCTTC. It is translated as CASSLTGQGAGYTF. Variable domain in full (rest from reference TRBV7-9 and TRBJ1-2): DTGVSQNPRHKITKRGQNVTFRCDPISEHNRLYWYRQTLGQGPEFLTYFQNEAQLEKSRLLSDRFSAERPKGSFSTLEIQRTEQGDSAMYLCASSLTGQGAGYTFGSGTRLTVV.

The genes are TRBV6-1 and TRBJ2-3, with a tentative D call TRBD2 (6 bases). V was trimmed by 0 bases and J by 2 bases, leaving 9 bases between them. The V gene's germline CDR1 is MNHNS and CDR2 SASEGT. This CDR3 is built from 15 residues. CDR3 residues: CASSEAGGVTDTQYF. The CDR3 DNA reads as TGTGCCAGCAGTGAAGCCGGCGGGGTCACAGATACGCAGTATTTT.

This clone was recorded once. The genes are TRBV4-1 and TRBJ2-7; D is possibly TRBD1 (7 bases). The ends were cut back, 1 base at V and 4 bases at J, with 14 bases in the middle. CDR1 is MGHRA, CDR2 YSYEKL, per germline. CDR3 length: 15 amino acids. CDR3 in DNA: TGCGCCAGCAGCCAAGGGAGGGGGCCAGCTTACGAGCAGTACTTC. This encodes CASSQGRGPAYEQYF.

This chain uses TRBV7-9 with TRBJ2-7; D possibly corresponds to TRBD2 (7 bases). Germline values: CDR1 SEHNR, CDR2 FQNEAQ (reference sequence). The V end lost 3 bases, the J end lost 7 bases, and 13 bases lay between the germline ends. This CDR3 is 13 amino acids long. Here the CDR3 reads CASSLAGAGEQYF. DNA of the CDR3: TGTGCCAGCAGCTTGGCGGGGGCGGGAGAGCAGTACTTC.

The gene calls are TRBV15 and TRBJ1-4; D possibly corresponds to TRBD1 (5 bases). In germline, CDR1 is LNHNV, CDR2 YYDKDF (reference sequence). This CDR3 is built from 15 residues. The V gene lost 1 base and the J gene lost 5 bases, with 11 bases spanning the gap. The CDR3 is CATSRARGANEKLFF. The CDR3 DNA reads TGTGCCACCAGCAGAGCGCGCGGGGCCAATGAAAAACTGTTTTTT.

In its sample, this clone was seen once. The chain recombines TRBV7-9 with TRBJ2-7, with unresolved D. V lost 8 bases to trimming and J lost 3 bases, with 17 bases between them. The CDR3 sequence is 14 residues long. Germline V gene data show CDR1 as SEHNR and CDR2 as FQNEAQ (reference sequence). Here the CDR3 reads CASSPPRLFYEQYF. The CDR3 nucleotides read TGTGCCAGCTCTCCTCCCCGACTTTTCTACGAGCAGTACTTC.

The CDR3 is CASIKGTYEQYF. The CDR3, as DNA: TGTGCCAGCATAAAGGGGACCTACGAGCAGTACTTC. The chain carries TRBV2 and TRBJ2-7; weak D call: TRBD1 (5 bases). In germline, CDR1 is SNHLY, CDR2 FYNNEI. The V end was cut by 7 bases, the J end by 2 bases, with 9 bases between. The length of the CDR3 is 12 residues.

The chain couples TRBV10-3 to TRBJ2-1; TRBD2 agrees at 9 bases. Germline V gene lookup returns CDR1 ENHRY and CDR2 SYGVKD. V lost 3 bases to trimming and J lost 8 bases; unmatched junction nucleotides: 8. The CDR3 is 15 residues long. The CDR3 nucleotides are TGTGCCATCAGTGATGGGCTAGCGGGACGCTATGAGCAGTTCTTC. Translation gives CAISDGLAGRYEQFF.

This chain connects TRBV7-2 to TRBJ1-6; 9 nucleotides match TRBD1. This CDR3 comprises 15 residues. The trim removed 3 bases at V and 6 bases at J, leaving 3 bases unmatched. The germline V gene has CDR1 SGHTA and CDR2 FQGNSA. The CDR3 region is CASSFTGQGNSPLHF. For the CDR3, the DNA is TGTGCCAGCAGCTTCACGGGACAGGGTAATTCACCCCTCCACTTT.

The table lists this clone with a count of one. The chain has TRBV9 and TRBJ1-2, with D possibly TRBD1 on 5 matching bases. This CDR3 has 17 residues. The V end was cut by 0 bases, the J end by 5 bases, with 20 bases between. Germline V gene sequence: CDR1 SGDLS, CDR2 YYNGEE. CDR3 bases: TGTGCCAGCAGCGTAGAGGGGAGGCGATCAGCTGGATATGGCTACACCTTC. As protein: CASSVEGRRSAGYGYTF.

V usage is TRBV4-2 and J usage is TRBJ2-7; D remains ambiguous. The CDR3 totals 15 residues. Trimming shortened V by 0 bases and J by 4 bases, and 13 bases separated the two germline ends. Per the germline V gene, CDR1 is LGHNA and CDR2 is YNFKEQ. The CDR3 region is CASSQDLRHPYEQYF. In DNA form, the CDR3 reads TGTGCCAGCAGCCAAGATTTAAGACATCCGTACGAGCAGTACTTC.